This T cell receptor beta chain was observed in a study of blood T cell repertoires in COVID-19. As for the study in general: COVID-19 samples, acute and convalescent, were from the United States, Italy and Spain.

Sequencing was performed with immunoSEQ multiplex PCR; in TCRdb, only in-frame clones are kept and a portion is missing. In the table there are some 83,000 clones, roughly four fifths of which are singletons. The sequenced sample consisted of peripheral blood. The clonotype was recovered from a human donor in a cohort sampled during active COVID-19.

CDR3 nucleotide sequence: TGTGCCAGCAGCTTAAGCCTAGCGGGGGGGCAAGAGACCCAGTACTTC. It codes for CASSLSLAGGQETQYF. The gene calls are TRBV11-2 and TRBJ2-5, with 12 bases lining up with TRBD2. The germline gives CDR1 SGHAT, CDR2 FQNNGV. V lost 2 bases to trimming and J lost 2 bases; unmatched junction nucleotides: 3. This CDR3 region has 16 residues. The full variable domain, completed using reference TRBV11-2 and TRBJ2-5, is EAGVAQSPRYKIIEKRQSVAFWCNPISGHATLYWYQQILGQGPKLLIQFQNNGVVDDSQLPKDRFSAERLKGVDSTLKIQPAKLEDSAVYLCASSLSLAGGQETQYFGPGTRLLVL.